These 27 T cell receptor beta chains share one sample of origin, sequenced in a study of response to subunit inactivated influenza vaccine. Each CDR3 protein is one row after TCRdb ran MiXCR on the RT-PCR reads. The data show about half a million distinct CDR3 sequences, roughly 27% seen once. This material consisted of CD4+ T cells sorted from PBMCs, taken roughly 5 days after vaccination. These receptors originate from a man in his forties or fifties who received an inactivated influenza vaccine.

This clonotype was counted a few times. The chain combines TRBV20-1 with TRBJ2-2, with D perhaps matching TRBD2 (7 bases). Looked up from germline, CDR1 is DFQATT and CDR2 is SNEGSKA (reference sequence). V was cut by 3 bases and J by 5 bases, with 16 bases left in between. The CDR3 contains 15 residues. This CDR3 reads CSARSGTRVTGELFF. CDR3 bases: TGCAGTGCTAGGAGCGGGACACGGGTTACCGGGGAGCTGTTTTTT.

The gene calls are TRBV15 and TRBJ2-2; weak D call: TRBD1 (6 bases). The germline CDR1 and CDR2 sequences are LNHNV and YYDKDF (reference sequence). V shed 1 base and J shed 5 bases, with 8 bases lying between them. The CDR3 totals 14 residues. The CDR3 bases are TGTGCCACCAGCAGAGGAGGGGGAACCGGGGAGCTGTTTTTT. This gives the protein CATSRGGGTGELFF.

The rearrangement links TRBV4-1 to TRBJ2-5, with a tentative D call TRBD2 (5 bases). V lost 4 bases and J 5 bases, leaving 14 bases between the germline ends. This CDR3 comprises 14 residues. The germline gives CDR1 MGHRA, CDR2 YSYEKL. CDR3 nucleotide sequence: TGCGCCAGCAGCCTACGTCCGCCGGGGGAGACCCAGTACTTC. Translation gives CASSLRPPGETQYF.

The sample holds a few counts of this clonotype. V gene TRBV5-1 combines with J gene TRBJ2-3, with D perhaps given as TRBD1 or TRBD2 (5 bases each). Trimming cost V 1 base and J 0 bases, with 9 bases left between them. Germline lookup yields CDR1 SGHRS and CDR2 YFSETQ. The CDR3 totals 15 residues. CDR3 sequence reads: CASSLWGPSTDTQYF. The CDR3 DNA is TGCGCCAGCAGCTTGTGGGGACCAAGCACAGATACGCAGTATTTT.

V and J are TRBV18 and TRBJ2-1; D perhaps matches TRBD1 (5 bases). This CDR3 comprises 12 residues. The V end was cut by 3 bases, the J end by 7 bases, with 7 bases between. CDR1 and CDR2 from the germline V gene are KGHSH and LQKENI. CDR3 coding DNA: TGTGCCAGCTCACCGTGGACAAATGAGCAGTTCTTC. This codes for CASSPWTNEQFF.

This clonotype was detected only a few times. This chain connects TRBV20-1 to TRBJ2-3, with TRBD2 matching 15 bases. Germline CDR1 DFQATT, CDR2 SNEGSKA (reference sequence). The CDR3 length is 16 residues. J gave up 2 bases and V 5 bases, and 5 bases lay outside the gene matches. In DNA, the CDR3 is TGCAGTGCTCCGGGACTAGCGGGGGGACTCACAGATACGCAGTATTTT. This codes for CSAPGLAGGLTDTQYF.

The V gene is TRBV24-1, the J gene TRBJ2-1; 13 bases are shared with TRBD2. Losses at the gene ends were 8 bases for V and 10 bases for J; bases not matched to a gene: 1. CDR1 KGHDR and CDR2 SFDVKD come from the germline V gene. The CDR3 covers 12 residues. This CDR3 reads CATKGLAGEQFF. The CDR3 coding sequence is TGTGCCACCAAGGGACTAGCGGGAGAGCAGTTCTTC.

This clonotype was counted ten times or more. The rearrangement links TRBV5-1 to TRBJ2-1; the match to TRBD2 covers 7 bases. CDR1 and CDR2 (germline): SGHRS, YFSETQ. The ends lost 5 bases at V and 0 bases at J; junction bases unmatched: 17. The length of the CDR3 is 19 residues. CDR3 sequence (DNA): TGCGCCAGCAGTTTCGATCGGCTAGCGGCCTTGAGCTCCTACAATGAGCAGTTCTTC. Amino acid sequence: CASSFDRLAALSSYNEQFF.

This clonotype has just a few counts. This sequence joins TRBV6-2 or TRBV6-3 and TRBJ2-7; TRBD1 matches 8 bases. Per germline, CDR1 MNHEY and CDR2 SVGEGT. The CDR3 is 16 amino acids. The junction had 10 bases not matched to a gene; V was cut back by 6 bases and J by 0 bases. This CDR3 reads CASRLYRDRSSYEQYF. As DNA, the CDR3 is TGTGCCAGCAGACTCTACAGGGACAGGAGCTCCTACGAGCAGTACTTC.

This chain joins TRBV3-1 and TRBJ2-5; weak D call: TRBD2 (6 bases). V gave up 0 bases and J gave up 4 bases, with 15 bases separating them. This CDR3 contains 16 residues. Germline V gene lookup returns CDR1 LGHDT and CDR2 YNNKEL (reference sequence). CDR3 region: CASSQDLVGGGETQYF. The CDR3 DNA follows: TGTGCCAGCAGCCAAGACCTAGTTGGGGGAGGAGAGACCCAGTACTTC.

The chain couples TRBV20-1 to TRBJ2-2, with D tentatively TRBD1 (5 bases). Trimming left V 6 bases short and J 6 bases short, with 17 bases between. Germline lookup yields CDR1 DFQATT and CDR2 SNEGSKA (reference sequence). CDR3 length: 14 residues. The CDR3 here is CSARTRDGPGELFF. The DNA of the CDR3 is TGCAGTGCCAGGACCAGGGATGGTCCCGGGGAGCTGTTTTTT.

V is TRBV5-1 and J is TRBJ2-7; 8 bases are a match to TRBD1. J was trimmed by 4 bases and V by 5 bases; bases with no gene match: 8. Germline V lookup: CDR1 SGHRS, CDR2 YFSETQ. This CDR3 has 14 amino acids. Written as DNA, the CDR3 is TGCGCCAGCAGACCCGGGACAGGTGGGTACGAGCAGTACTTC. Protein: CASRPGTGGYEQYF.

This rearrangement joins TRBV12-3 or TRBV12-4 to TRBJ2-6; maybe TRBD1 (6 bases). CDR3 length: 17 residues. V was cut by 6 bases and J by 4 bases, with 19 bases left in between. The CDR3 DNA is TGTGCCAGCAGCCCCCCCAGGGGCGGGCGAGGGGCCAACGTCCTGACTTTC. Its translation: CASSPPRGGRGANVLTF.

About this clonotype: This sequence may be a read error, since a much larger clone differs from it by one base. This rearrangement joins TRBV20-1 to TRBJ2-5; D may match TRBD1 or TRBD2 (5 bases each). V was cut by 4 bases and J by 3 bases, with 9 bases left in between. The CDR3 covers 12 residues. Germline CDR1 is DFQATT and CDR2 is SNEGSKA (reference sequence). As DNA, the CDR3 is TGCAGTGCTACCGGGACGGAAGAGACCCAGTACTTC. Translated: CSATGTEETQYF.

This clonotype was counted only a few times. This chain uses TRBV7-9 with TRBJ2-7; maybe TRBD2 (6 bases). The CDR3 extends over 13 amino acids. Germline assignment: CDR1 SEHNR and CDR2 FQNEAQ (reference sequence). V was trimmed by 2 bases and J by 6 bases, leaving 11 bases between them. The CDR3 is CASSLIGGVEQYF. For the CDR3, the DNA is TGTGCCAGCAGCTTAATAGGAGGGGTCGAGCAGTACTTC. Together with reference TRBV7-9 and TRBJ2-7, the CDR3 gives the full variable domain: DTGVSQNPRHKITKRGQNVTFRCDPISEHNRLYWYRQTLGQGPEFLTYFQNEAQLEKSRLLSDRFSAERPKGSFSTLEIQRTEQGDSAMYLCASSLIGGVEQYFGPGTRLTVT.

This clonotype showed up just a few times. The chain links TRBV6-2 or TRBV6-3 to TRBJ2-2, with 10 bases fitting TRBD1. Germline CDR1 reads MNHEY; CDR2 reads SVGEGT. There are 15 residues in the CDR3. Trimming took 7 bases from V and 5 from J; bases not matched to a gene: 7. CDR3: CASILPGQGTGELFF. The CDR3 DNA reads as TGTGCCAGCATCTTACCGGGACAGGGGACCGGGGAGCTGTTTTTT.

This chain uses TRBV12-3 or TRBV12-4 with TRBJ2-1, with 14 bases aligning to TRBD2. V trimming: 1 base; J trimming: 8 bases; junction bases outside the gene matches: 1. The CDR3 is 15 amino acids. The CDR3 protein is CASSLGLAGGHEQFF. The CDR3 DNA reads TGTGCCAGCAGTTTAGGACTAGCGGGGGGGCATGAGCAGTTCTTC.

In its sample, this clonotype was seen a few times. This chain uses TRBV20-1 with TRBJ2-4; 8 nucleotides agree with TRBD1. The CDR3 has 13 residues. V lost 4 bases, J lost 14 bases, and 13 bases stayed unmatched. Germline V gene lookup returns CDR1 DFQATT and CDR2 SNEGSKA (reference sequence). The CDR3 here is CSATGGDLSFEYF. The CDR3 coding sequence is TGCAGTGCTACAGGGGGCGATTTAAGTTTTGAGTACTTC.

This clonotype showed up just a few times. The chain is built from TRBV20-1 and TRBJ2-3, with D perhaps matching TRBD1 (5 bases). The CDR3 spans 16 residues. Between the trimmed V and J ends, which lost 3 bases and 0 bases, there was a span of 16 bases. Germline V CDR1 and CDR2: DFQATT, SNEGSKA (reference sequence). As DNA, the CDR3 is TGCAGTGCTAGGGGGCCGGGCAGAGCTAGCACAGATACGCAGTATTTT. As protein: CSARGPGRASTDTQYF.

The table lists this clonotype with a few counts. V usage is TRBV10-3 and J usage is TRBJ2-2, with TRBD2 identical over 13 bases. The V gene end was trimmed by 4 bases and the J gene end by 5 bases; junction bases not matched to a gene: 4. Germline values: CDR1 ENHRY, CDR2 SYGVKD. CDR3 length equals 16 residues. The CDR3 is CAISARTSGSTGELFF. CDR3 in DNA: TGTGCCATCAGTGCCCGGACTAGCGGGAGTACCGGGGAGCTGTTTTTT.

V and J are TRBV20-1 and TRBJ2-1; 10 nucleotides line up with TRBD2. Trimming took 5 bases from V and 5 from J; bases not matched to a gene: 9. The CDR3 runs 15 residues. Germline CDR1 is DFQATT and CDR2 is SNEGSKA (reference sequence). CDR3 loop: CSASSTSGTNNEQFF. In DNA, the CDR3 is TGCAGTGCTTCTTCAACTAGCGGGACCAACAATGAGCAGTTCTTC.

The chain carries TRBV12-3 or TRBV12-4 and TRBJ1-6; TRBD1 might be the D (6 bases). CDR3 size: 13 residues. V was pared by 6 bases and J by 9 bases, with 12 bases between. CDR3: CASSRDTFSPLHF. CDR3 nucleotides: TGTGCCAGCAGCCGGGACACCTTTTCACCCCTCCACTTT.

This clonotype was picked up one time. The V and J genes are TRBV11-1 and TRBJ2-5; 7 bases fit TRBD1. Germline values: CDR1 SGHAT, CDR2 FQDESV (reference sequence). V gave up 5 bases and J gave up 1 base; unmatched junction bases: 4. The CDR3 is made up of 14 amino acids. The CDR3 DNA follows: TGTGCCAGCAGCGTCGACAGGGCCCAAGAGACCCAGTACTTC. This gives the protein CASSVDRAQETQYF.

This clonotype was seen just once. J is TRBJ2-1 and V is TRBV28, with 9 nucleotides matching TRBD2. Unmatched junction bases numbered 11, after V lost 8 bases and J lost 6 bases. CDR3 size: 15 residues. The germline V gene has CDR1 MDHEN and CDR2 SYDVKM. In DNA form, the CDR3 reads TGTGCCAGCTCTCGATTTGGGCGGGGGGGCAATGAGCAGTTCTTC. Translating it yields CASSRFGRGGNEQFF.

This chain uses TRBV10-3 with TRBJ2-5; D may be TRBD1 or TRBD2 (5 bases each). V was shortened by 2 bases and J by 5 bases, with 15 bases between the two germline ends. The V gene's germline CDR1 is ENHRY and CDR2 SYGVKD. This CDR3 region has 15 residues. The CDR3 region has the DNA TGTGCCATCAGTGAGGACCCGGGGCCCGCGGAGACCCAGTACTTC. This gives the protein CAISEDPGPAETQYF.

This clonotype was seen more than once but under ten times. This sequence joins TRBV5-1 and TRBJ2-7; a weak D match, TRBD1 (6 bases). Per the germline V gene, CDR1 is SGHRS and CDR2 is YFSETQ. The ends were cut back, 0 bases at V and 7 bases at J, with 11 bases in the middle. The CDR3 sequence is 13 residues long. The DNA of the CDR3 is TGCGCCAGCAGCTTGGAGGTCCAGGGGGAGCAGTACTTC. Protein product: CASSLEVQGEQYF.

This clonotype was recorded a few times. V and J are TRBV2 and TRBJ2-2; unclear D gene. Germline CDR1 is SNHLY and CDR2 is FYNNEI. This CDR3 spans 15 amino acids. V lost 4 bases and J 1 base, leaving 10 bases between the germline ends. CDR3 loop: CASSVNSLNTGELFF. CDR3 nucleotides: TGTGCCAGCAGTGTAAACAGCCTGAACACCGGGGAGCTGTTTTTT.